The source of this T cell receptor beta chain is a study of T cell repertoires in cytomegalovirus infection. Study outcomes and limitations: HLA-C-restricted, CMV-specific TCR beta clonotypes were dominant ex vivo. Carriers of CMV plus the relevant HLA were identified by cumulative public TCR beta family frequency.

TCRdb reprocessed the reads via MiXCR and lists one record per CDR3 protein. Of 150,000 to 200,000 distinct CDR3 sequences listed, 15% to 20% were seen once; the top ten hold less than 3.5%. Regarding this clonotype: Its matching antigen is unknown.

The CDR3 consists of 14 residues. From germline, CDR1 is SEHNR and CDR2 FQNEAQ (reference sequence). J gave up 0 bases and V 5 bases, and 3 bases lay outside the gene matches. The sequence derives from a human donor in good health (CMV status not recorded). Some clones in this sample may be carry-over from other donors' samples. V gene TRBV7-9 combines with J gene TRBJ2-7; 8 bases are a match to TRBD1. What was sequenced was PBMCs. The CDR3 region is CASSKTGDSYEQYF. The CDR3 DNA reads TGTGCCAGCAGCAAGACAGGGGACTCCTACGAGCAGTACTTC.